The clone carrying this T cell receptor (beta chain) appeared a few times. What it binds is not known. The data stem from a study of T cell repertoires in cytomegalovirus infection. One entry per CDR3 protein results from TCRdb running MiXCR on the reads. This table has some 920,000 distinct CDR3 sequences, more than 25% appearing once. CDR1 is SQVTM, CDR2 ANQGSEA, per germline. The V and J ends lost 1 base and 9 bases respectively, with 16 bases between them. The CDR3 has 14 residues. The chain is built from TRBV29-1 and TRBJ2-1; tentative D call: TRBD2 (6 bases). This sample comprised cultured CD8+ T cells from PBMCs, obtained from culture after CMV antigen stimulation. This TCR derives from a human donor in good health (CMV status not recorded). Some clones in this sample may be carry-over from other donors' samples. The CDR3 bases are TGCAGCGTTGAAGTAACGACTATGGGGGGTGAGCAGTTCTTC. Residues: CSVEVTTMGGEQFF.